Each of the 14 T cell receptor beta chains below was sequenced from the same sample in a study of T cell responses to AZD1222 COVID-19 vaccine. TCRdb's copy holds only in-frame clones and misses some; the assay was immunoSEQ multiplex PCR. The sample has about 180,000 clones; around nine tenths are singletons. The sequences come from peripheral blood, collected on day 0 of AZD1222 vaccination. These receptors all come from an adult in good health.

The chain recombines TRBV7-2 with TRBJ1-4; 8 bases are a match to TRBD1. CDR3 size: 14 residues. From germline, CDR1 is SGHTA and CDR2 FQGNSA. V lost 6 bases to trimming and J lost 6 bases; unmatched junction nucleotides: 6. The CDR3 region is CASSHTGGDEKLFF. CDR3 nucleotides: TGTGCCAGCAGTCATACAGGGGGGGATGAAAAACTGTTTTTT.

As for this clone: The same CDR3 can be traced to other DNA sequences in this sample. The chain uses TRBV24-1 and TRBJ1-5, with D maybe TRBD1 (5 bases). V was shortened by 5 bases and J by 4 bases, with 8 bases between the two germline ends. This CDR3 spans 13 amino acids. Germline V gene sequence: CDR1 KGHDR, CDR2 SFDVKD. CDR3 loop: CATSVQGNQPQHF. The CDR3, as DNA: TGTGCCACCAGTGTCCAGGGTAATCAGCCCCAGCATTTT.

The sample holds one count of this clone. The V gene is TRBV3-1 (or the pseudogene TRBV3-2), the J gene TRBJ1-3; D is unresolved. Trimming removed 2 bases at V and 2 bases at J, with 7 bases between. This CDR3 has 14 residues. Germline lookup yields CDR1 LGHDT and CDR2 YNNKEL (reference sequence). The CDR3 DNA reads as TGTGCCAGCAGCCAACGAGATACTGGAAACACCATATATTTT. Translating it yields CASSQRDTGNTIYF.

A word on this clone: This same CDR3 is encoded by further DNA sequences in the sample. The J gene is TRBJ1-2, the V gene TRBV5-1; TRBD1 agrees at 7 bases. The germline CDR1 and CDR2 sequences are SGHRS and YFSETQ. CDR3 length equals 15 residues. The J segment lost 4 bases and the V segment lost 4 bases, leaving 10 bases of the junction unmatched. The CDR3, as DNA: TGCGCCAGCAGCGTAAGGCCCGGGACAGCCTATGGCTACACCTTC. Amino acids: CASSVRPGTAYGYTF. Full variable domain (outside the CDR3, taken from reference TRBV5-1 and TRBJ1-2): KAGVTQTPRYLIKTRGQQVTLSCSPISGHRSVSWYQQTPGQGLQFLFEYFSETQRNKGNFPGRFSGRQFSNSRSEMNVSTLELGDSALYLCASSVRPGTAYGYTFGSGTRLTVV.

J is TRBJ1-6 and V is TRBV6-6; 7 nucleotides align to TRBD1. The CDR3 is 16 amino acids. V dropped 7 bases and J dropped 7; count of bases not matched to a gene: 13. CDR1 and CDR2 (germline): MNHNY, SVGAGI (reference sequence). Here the CDR3 DNA reads TGTGCCAGCATCATGAGGACAGGCGGTGGAAATTCACCCCTCCACTTT. Its translation is CASIMRTGGGNSPLHF.

This sequence joins TRBV2 and TRBJ1-1, with D hard to call. CDR1 and CDR2 (germline): SNHLY, FYNNEI. The CDR3 is 13 amino acids. V lost 4 bases and J 4 bases, leaving 10 bases between the germline ends. This CDR3 reads CASSGGGSTEAFF. CDR3 nucleotide sequence: TGTGCCAGCAGTGGAGGAGGGAGCACTGAAGCTTTCTTT.

The rearrangement links TRBV12-3 or TRBV12-4 to TRBJ2-7; D remains ambiguous. The CDR3 has 12 amino acids. Trimming stripped 4 bases from V and 4 bases from J, with 8 bases between. Written as DNA, the CDR3 is TGTGCCAGCAGTTATCCAAATTACGAGCAGTACTTC. Its protein is CASSYPNYEQYF.

The chain recombines TRBV5-1 with TRBJ2-1, with 13 bases lining up with TRBD2. After removal of 2 bases from V and 10 bases from J, the junction contained 6 bases not matched to a gene. This CDR3 region has 15 residues. Germline V gene lookup returns CDR1 SGHRS and CDR2 YFSETQ. The CDR3 nucleotides read TGCGCCAGCAGCTTAGGGACTAGCGGGAAGGAGGAGCAGTTCTTC. Amino acid sequence: CASSLGTSGKEEQFF.

The genes are TRBV3-1 (or the pseudogene TRBV3-2) and TRBJ1-1; TRBD1 matches at 7 bases. Losses at the gene ends were 3 bases for V and 4 bases for J; bases not matched to a gene: 8. CDR1 and CDR2 from the germline V gene are LGHDT and YNNKEL (reference sequence). The CDR3 extends over 15 amino acids. Written as DNA, the CDR3 is TGTGCCAGCAGCCACCACCGGGACAGTTCCACTGAAGCTTTCTTT. Residues: CASSHHRDSSTEAFF.

The genes are TRBV3-1 (or the pseudogene TRBV3-2) and TRBJ1-1; D is uncertain. With 1 base removed from V and 0 bases from J, the gap between germline ends came to 9 bases. This CDR3 has 15 amino acids. Germline CDR1 and CDR2: LGHDT and YNNKEL (reference sequence). CDR3 sequence: CASSQAGVMNTEAFF. The CDR3 coding sequence is TGTGCCAGCAGCCAAGCGGGAGTTATGAACACTGAAGCTTTCTTT.

The CDR3 region has the DNA TGTGCCAGCAGCCAAGATCGCCCGGGCCCCTATGGCTACACCTTC. The encoded protein is CASSQDRPGPYGYTF. The chain employs TRBV3-1 (or the pseudogene TRBV3-2) and TRBJ1-2; D remains unclear. Trimming took 0 bases from V and 4 from J, leaving 12 bases between them. The germline CDR1 and CDR2 sequences are LGHDT and YNNKEL (reference sequence). The CDR3 sequence is 15 residues long.

The V and J genes are TRBV18 and TRBJ2-1; perhaps TRBD2 as D (5 bases). Per germline, CDR1 KGHSH and CDR2 LQKENI. V lost 6 bases, J lost 0 bases, and 12 bases lay in between. The CDR3 runs to 15 residues. DNA for the CDR3: TGTGCCAGCTCCCTCAGCGGAACCTCCTACAATGAGCAGTTCTTC. Translation: CASSLSGTSYNEQFF.

This chain connects TRBV11-2 to TRBJ1-1; D not certain. The V gene lost 0 bases and the J gene lost 1 base, with 6 bases spanning the gap. This CDR3 spans 14 amino acids. Germline CDR1 and CDR2: SGHAT and FQNNGV. CDR3 amino acids: CASSLDDWNTEAFF. The CDR3 nucleotides read TGTGCCAGCAGCTTAGATGACTGGAACACTGAAGCTTTCTTT.

V and J are TRBV19 and TRBJ1-5; 8 bases are shared with TRBD1. The germline V gene has CDR1 LNHDA and CDR2 SQIVND (reference sequence). CDR3 length equals 14 residues. Trimming cost V 5 bases and J 5 bases; bases outside gene matches: 5. The CDR3 nucleotides read TGTGCCAGTAGTTCACAGGGGGAGTATCAGCCCCAGCATTTT. Protein product: CASSSQGEYQPQHF.